The T cell receptor beta chain described here comes from a study of shared clonotypes between healthy human individuals. Positively selected for CCR7, the CD45RO-negative cells used as naive CD8 cells excluded terminally differentiated effector memory CD45RA+ cells. None of the donors, who were healthy HIV-negative adults, had recently had acute infections or vaccinations. The assay was immunoSEQ multiplex PCR, and TCRdb's table has in-frame clones only and misses some. The table lists approximately 1.9 million clones, roughly 95% of them singletons. Germline V gene data show CDR1 as LNHDA and CDR2 as SQIVND (reference sequence). V lost 0 bases to trimming and J lost 1 base, with 9 bases between them. This CDR3 is 15 amino acids long.

The source of this sequence is a man aged 18 to 29 in good health. Some clones in this sample may be carry-over from other donors' samples. The chain has TRBV19 and TRBJ1-1; D gene ambiguous. The sequenced material came from naive CD8+ T cells from PBMCs. The chain's CDR3 is CASSIDALRNTEAFF. The CDR3 bases are TGTGCCAGTAGTATAGATGCCCTGCGGAACACTGAAGCTTTCTTT.